This is a list of T cell receptor beta chains from one sample in a study of blood T cell repertoires in COVID-19. TCRdb's table, derived via immunoSEQ multiplex PCR, lists solely in-frame clones and lacks some. This sample yields approximately 97,000 clones, of which 90% are seen a single time; less than 2% belongs to the top ten. The sequenced sample consisted of peripheral blood. All receptors come from a man aged 60 to 69 with acute or convalescent COVID-19. Each CDR3 is given with its conserved first and last residue. The order of the fields is clone size, D gene, J gene, V gene, CDR3 DNA, CDR3 protein. The D gene is left open where the match is weak. The size field is filled for only some rows; it gives once, few, many or a size class.

. | . | TRBJ1-3 | TRBV29-1 | TGCAGCGTTGGGAGCCCCTCTGGAAACACCATATATTTT | CSVGSPSGNTIYF
. | . | TRBJ1-1 | TRBV12-3/TRBV12-4 | TGTGCCAGCAGTTTGGGCCGCACTGAAGCTTTCTTT | CASSLGRTEAFF
. | . | TRBJ1-4 | TRBV20-1 | TGCAGTGCCTTGGGGGAGGTACGGTTTTTT | CSALGEVRFF
. | TRBD1 | TRBJ1-3 | TRBV6-5 | TGTGCCAGCACTGCGGGACAGATCTCTGGAAACACCATATATTTT | CASTAGQISGNTIYF
. | . | TRBJ1-2 | TRBV7-2 | TGTGCCAGCAGCCCACGACAGACGACTTATGGCTACACCTTC | CASSPRQTTYGYTF
. | TRBD1 | TRBJ1-5 | TRBV30 | TGTGCCTGGAGTGGACAGGGCCATAGCAATCAGCCCCAGCATTTT | CAWSGQGHSNQPQHF
. | TRBD1 | TRBJ1-3 | TRBV6-6 | TGTGCCAGCAGTCAAGGACAGGGAGGAAACACCATATATTTT | CASSQGQGGNTIYF
. | TRBD2 | TRBJ2-2 | TRBV4-2 | TGTGCCAGCAGCCAAGGGGGGGGTAGCCTAACCGGGGAGCTGTTTTTT | CASSQGGGSLTGELFF
. | TRBD2 | TRBJ2-3 | TRBV2 | TGTGCCAGCAGTGTAGGCTTTGCGGGGGGGAAAGATACGCAGTATTTT | CASSVGFAGGKDTQYF
. | . | TRBJ1-1 | TRBV25-1 | TGTGCCAGCAGTGAACTAGGCAGGGCTAACACTGAAGCTTTCTTT | CASSELGRANTEAFF
. | . | TRBJ1-1 | TRBV5-1 | TGCGCCAGCAGCTTGGAATGGGGAGCAAACACTGAAGCTTTCTTT | CASSLEWGANTEAFF
. | TRBD1 | TRBJ1-1 | TRBV10-1 | TGCGCCAGCAGTGAAAGGACAGGGGGCACTGAAGCTTTCTTT | CASSERTGGTEAFF
. | . | TRBJ1-3 | TRBV5-1 | TGCGCCAGCAGCTTGGCCTCCGACAGTGGAAACACCATATATTTT | CASSLASDSGNTIYF
. | . | TRBJ1-2 | TRBV12-3/TRBV12-4 | TGTGCCAGCAGTTTCGGGGGAGACTATGGCTACACCTTC | CASSFGGDYGYTF
. | TRBD1 | TRBJ1-1 | TRBV9 | TGTGCCAGCAGCGCCCGGACAGGAAACACTGAAGCTTTCTTT | CASSARTGNTEAFF
. | . | TRBJ2-3 | TRBV5-1 | TGCGCCAGCAGGATTCTGGCGGGGGCGGGCGATACGCAGTATTTT | CASRILAGAGDTQYF
few | TRBD1 | TRBJ1-2 | TRBV28 | TGTGCCAGCAGGATCGGACAGGGGGGAGGCTACACCTTC | CASRIGQGGGYTF
. | TRBD1 | TRBJ2-7 | TRBV18 | TGTGCCAGCTCACCGGTACTTGGACAGGGCAGCGTCTACGAGCAGTACTTC | CASSPVLGQGSVYEQYF
once | TRBD1 | TRBJ2-7 | TRBV18 | TGTGCCAGCTCACCAGGGACAGGTTTTGTCGAGCAGTACTTC | CASSPGTGFVEQYF
once | TRBD2 | TRBJ2-3 | TRBV3-1/TRBV3-2 | TGTGCCAGCAGCCAAGATCGGGGGGTGGGCACAGATACGCAGTATTTT | CASSQDRGVGTDTQYF
. | . | TRBJ1-1 | TRBV19 | TGTGCCAGTAGTATCGGGGTGAGGGCTGAAGCTTTCTTT | CASSIGVRAEAFF
. | . | TRBJ1-1 | TRBV6-2/TRBV6-3 | TGTGCCAGCAGCTATCGAGGACAGATCGTAGAAGCTTTCTTT | CASSYRGQIVEAFF
. | . | TRBJ1-5 | TRBV3-1/TRBV3-2 | TGTGCCAGCAGCCAAGCGCTGGCAGGGGTTCAGCCCCAGCATTTT | CASSQALAGVQPQHF
. | TRBD1 | TRBJ1-2 | TRBV5-4 | TGTGCCAGCAGCCCAGGACAGGGGGATCGTGTGGGCTACACCTTC | CASSPGQGDRVGYTF
. | TRBD1 | TRBJ1-6 | TRBV7-9 | TGTGCCAGCAGCCTCCACGGGACAGAAAATTCACCCCTCCACTTT | CASSLHGTENSPLHF
. | TRBD2 | TRBJ2-5 | TRBV30 | TGTGCCTGGAATGCGGGGACTAAGACCCAGTACTTC | CAWNAGTKTQYF
. | . | TRBJ1-6 | TRBV24-1 | TGTGCCACCAGTGAATCACAGCCAGTAACCTTCTACAATTCACCCCTCCACTTT | CATSESQPVTFYNSPLHF
. | . | TRBJ1-5 | TRBV28 | TGTGCCAGCAGTTCCAACAGGGAAGGAAACAATCAGCCCCAGCATTTT | CASSSNREGNNQPQHF
. | TRBD2 | TRBJ2-3 | TRBV7-2 | TGTGCCAGCAGCTTAGTGCGGGGGGGCCTAAGCGGTCGACATACGCAGTATTTT | CASSLVRGGLSGRHTQYF
. | . | TRBJ1-5 | TRBV5-6 | TGTGCCAGCAGCTTTCGTAATCAGCCCCAGCATTTT | CASSFRNQPQHF
once | . | TRBJ1-6 | TRBV10-1 | TGCGCCAGCAGTGAGTGGCAGTATTCACCCCTCCACTTT | CASSEWQYSPLHF
. | TRBD1 | TRBJ1-1 | TRBV19 | TGTGCCAGTAGACCCCTCGACAGGGGGCTAAACACTGAAGCTTTCTTT | CASRPLDRGLNTEAFF
. | . | TRBJ1-1 | TRBV10-3 | TGTGCCACCCACCCCGCGGACAGAAACACTGAAGCTTTCTTT | CATHPADRNTEAFF
. | TRBD1 | TRBJ2-2 | TRBV6-1 | TGTGCCAGCAGTGAAAACAGGGGCACCGGGGAGCTGTTTTTT | CASSENRGTGELFF
. | TRBD1 | TRBJ2-7 | TRBV5-1 | TGCGCCAGCAGCGAACCGGGACAGGGCTACGAGCAGTACTTC | CASSEPGQGYEQYF
few | . | TRBJ2-3 | TRBV2 | TGTGCCAGCAGTGAAGGGGACATCACAGATACGCAGTATTTT | CASSEGDITDTQYF
. | TRBD1 | TRBJ1-6 | TRBV30 | TGTGCCTGGAGTGTATATGTAGGGGGCGGTTCACCCCTCCACTTT | CAWSVYVGGGSPLHF
. | . | TRBJ1-1 | TRBV11-2 | TGTGCCAGCCAGACTGGGGGCCGCACTGAAGCTTTCTTT | CASQTGGRTEAFF
. | . | TRBJ1-2 | TRBV10-3 | TGTGCCATCAGTGGGGAGGGTGGAGGCTACACCTTC | CAISGEGGGYTF
. | . | TRBJ1-5 | TRBV19 | TGTGCCAGTAGTATTGCTCGGGTGGGTTCGTCCAATCAGCCCCAGCATTTT | CASSIARVGSSNQPQHF
. | . | TRBJ2-2 | TRBV5-1 | TGCGCCAGCAGCCCCCCAGGTGGCGAGGGTACCGGGGAGCTGTTTTTT | CASSPPGGEGTGELFF
. | . | TRBJ1-1 | TRBV2 | TGTGCCAGCACCCCCCAGCGACGGGTGAACACTGAAGCTTTCTTT | CASTPQRRVNTEAFF
. | . | TRBJ1-2 | TRBV7-2 | TGTGCCAGCAGCCCACGACAGCCCGTCTTGGAGGGCTACACCTTC | CASSPRQPVLEGYTF
. | . | TRBJ1-1 | TRBV6-6 | TGTGCCAGCAGTACAGGGTGGGGGGGAACTGAAGCTTTCTTT | CASSTGWGGTEAFF
. | . | TRBJ1-1 | TRBV19 | TGTGCCAGTACCGAGTTCGGAGGGGACACTGAAGCTTTCTTT | CASTEFGGDTEAFF
. | TRBD1 | TRBJ1-4 | TRBV11-2 | TGTGCCAGCAGCTCAGAGGGACAGTGGACAAGAAAACTGTTTTTT | CASSSEGQWTRKLFF
. | TRBD1 | TRBJ1-1 | TRBV11-1 | TGTGCCAGCAGCTTAAGGGACAGGAGGAACACTGAAGCTTTCTTT | CASSLRDRRNTEAFF
. | TRBD1 | TRBJ1-2 | TRBV5-1 | TGCGCCAGCAGTTCACCGGGACAGGGTCTCCTCGGCTATGGCTACACCTTC | CASSSPGQGLLGYGYTF
. | TRBD1 | TRBJ1-2 | TRBV28 | TGTGCCAGCAGTCCTGGACAGGGATCGAGCTATGGCTACACCTTC | CASSPGQGSSYGYTF
. | TRBD2 | TRBJ2-2 | TRBV2 | TGTGCCAGCAGTGGACTAGCGGGGGCCACCGGGGAGCTGTTTTTT | CASSGLAGATGELFF
. | . | TRBJ2-3 | TRBV6-5 | TGTGCCAGCAATCCGGGGGGCGACACAGATACGCAGTATTTT | CASNPGGDTDTQYF
. | . | TRBJ1-3 | TRBV9 | TGTGCCAGCAGCGTAGATTACCGGGGAGGGGGGAACTCTGGAAACACCATATATTTT | CASSVDYRGGGNSGNTIYF
. | . | TRBJ2-3 | TRBV6-5 | TGTGCCTTAGCGGAGAGGGAGTACAATACGCAGTATTTT | CALAEREYNTQYF
. | TRBD2 | TRBJ2-1 | TRBV4-1 | TGCGCCAGCAGCCAAGCTCGCGCAAGGAGACTAGCGGAGTCTCAATCCTACAATGAGCAGTTCTTC | CASSQARARRLAESQSYNEQFF
. | . | TRBJ1-3 | TRBV11-2 | TGTGCCAGCAGCTTACACTTTGGCACCATATATTTT | CASSLHFGTIYF
. | TRBD2 | TRBJ2-5 | TRBV29-1 | TGCAGCGTTGGTGGGGGCTCTAGCGGGGGGCCATTACAAGAGACCCAGTACTTC | CSVGGGSSGGPLQETQYF
. | . | TRBJ2-2 | TRBV6-6 | TGTGCCAGCTGGTGGGGGCAAGGCGGGGAGCTGTTTTTT | CASWWGQGGELFF
. | TRBD1 | TRBJ1-6 | TRBV5-6 | TGTGCCAGCAGCTCCCTGGACAGGGGAGATAATTCACCCCTCCACTTT | CASSSLDRGDNSPLHF
. | TRBD1 | TRBJ1-2 | TRBV19 | TGTGCCAGTAGTGCCGGGACAGCGGTTTCTTATGGCTACACCTTC | CASSAGTAVSYGYTF